This T cell receptor beta chain was documented in a study of radiation and T cells in renal cell carcinoma. The method was immunoSEQ multiplex PCR; TCRdb's version includes in-frame clones alone and lacks a portion of them. The data contain around 45,000 clones, over 80% of them singletons. Germline V lookup: CDR1 ENHRY, CDR2 SYGVKD. Trimming took 7 bases from V and 7 from J, leaving 8 bases between them. This CDR3 has 11 residues. General study findings and limits: From baseline, blood top tumor clonotypes peaked at 2 weeks post-radiation. Without pretreatment biopsies, baseline tumor clonotype presence was undetermined.

In the case of this clone: Antigen specificity is unknown.

Regarding time point: blood 4 weeks post-SBRT, at nephrectomy. Treatment specified: 15 Gy SBRT to primary tumor, nephrectomy 4 weeks later. Nephrectomy followed 15 Gy stereotactic body radiation by 4 weeks. The origin of this receptor is a woman in her 70s with renal cell carcinoma. This chain links TRBV10-3 with TRBJ2-1, with D hard to call. Sequenced material: blood, taken from a patient whose treatment included radiotherapy and nephrectomy. In DNA form, the CDR3 reads TGTGCCATCAAATGGGATAATGAGCAGTTCTTC. Residues: CAIKWDNEQFF.